This TCR beta chain was sequenced for a study of blood T cell repertoires in COVID-19. Overall study context: COVID-19 samples from acute and convalescent phases originated in the United States, Italy and Spain. The cDNA or gDNA used as material had been derived from T cells, B-cell-depleted T cells, or PBMCs.

Under the authors' procedure: Nucleated cell number was recorded as an estimate derived from reference gene primer amplification. Repertoires were generated with immunoSEQ multiplex PCR, while TCRdb's copy carries only in-frame clones and drops some. V and J calls and clone size are as listed in that table; D and trimming were resolved from the DNA. Among about 160,000 clones listed, more than 80% were seen once. This clonotype was sampled from a human donor in a cohort sampled during active COVID-19. Sample: peripheral blood.

CDR3 amino acids: CSGRQGLGSGELFF. CDR3 nucleotide sequence: TGCAGCGGCCGACAGGGGTTGGGCTCCGGGGAGCTGTTTTTT. This sequence joins TRBV29-1 and TRBJ2-2, with 8 nucleotides matching TRBD1. This CDR3 has 14 amino acids. Germline V gene lookup returns CDR1 SQVTM and CDR2 ANQGSEA. The trim removed 7 bases at V and 6 bases at J, leaving 10 bases unmatched.